These T cell receptor beta chains were read from a single sample in a study of CD8+CD57+ T cells in acquired aplastic anemia. One entry per CDR3 protein results from TCRdb running MiXCR on the reads. The table has around 150,000 distinct CDR3 sequences, just under 45% seen once. Sequencing used sorted CD4+, CD8+, or CD8+CD57+ T cells (not recorded which) from PBMCs. These receptors were obtained from a human donor in good health. Each CDR3 is given with its conserved first and last residue. The size entry is marked missing in some rows and otherwise reads once, few, many or a size class.

>TRBJ2-3|-|TRBV10-1
CASSESVDTQYF
>TRBJ2-3|many|TRBV7-9
CASSLGQGTFTDTQYF
>TRBJ2-2|-|TRBV19
CASSTEYGTGELFF
>TRBJ2-2|many|TRBV14
CASSQWNTGELFF
>TRBJ2-1|-|TRBV19
CASSRTRNNEQFF
>TRBJ2-3|-|TRBV28
CASRTQGRGTDTQYF
>TRBJ1-2|-|TRBV10-3
CAISESTAYGYTF
>TRBJ1-6|many|TRBV7-8
CASSLDGLVLSSPLHF
>TRBJ2-2|many|TRBV7-2
CASSSRGQGSGELFF
>TRBJ1-5|-|TRBV10-3
CATRVSNQPQHF
>TRBJ1-2|once|TRBV5-4
CASSLVAGLSYGYTF
>TRBJ1-1|many|TRBV7-3
CASSLQGQSTEAFF
>TRBJ1-6|-|TRBV6-1
CATVTAYNSPLHF
>TRBJ1-2|once|TRBV10-3
CAISEAGAGASTLGYTF
>TRBJ2-1|few|TRBV30
CAWSPGTSGYNEQFF
>TRBJ2-4|many|TRBV20-1
CSARLSSGRAGVNIQYF
>TRBJ2-7|few|TRBV15
CATSRETGRYEQYF
>TRBJ2-3|many|TRBV5-1
CASRTTSGFRKADTQYF
>TRBJ1-3|-|TRBV2
CASSPAGTKGNTIYF
>TRBJ1-6|few|TRBV19
CASSPTGGGSPLHF
>TRBJ2-3|once|TRBV25-1
CASSASGQSTDTQYF
>-|-|TRBV7-3
CASSFWTSYEQYF
>TRBJ2-3|-|TRBV4-1
CASSSPRRGRTDTQYF
>TRBJ2-1|many|TRBV7-9
CASSFLRLEIRDNEQFF
>TRBJ2-3|-|TRBV5-1
CASSFRDRDSTDTQYF
>TRBJ1-5|-|TRBV25-1
CASSDVQGDNQPQHF
>TRBJ2-1|many|TRBV2
CASSERASGVHNEQFF
>TRBJ2-3|many|TRBV4-2
CASSPGLAITDTQYF
>TRBJ2-3|many|TRBV7-9
CASSPTGARTDTQYF
>TRBJ2-7|-|TRBV7-9
CASNRDPYEQYF
>TRBJ1-5|many|TRBV14
CASSSEVGPQHF
>TRBJ2-4|few|TRBV6-4
CASSVSELAKNIQYF
>TRBJ2-5|many|TRBV20-1
CSAREAGGVGETQYF
>TRBJ2-2|-|TRBV12-3/TRBV12-4
CASRNRGGRTGELFF
>TRBJ1-1|few|TRBV24-1
CATRDSLNTEAFF
>TRBJ2-5|-|TRBV24-1
CATSDEGQQETQYF
>TRBJ2-6|few|TRBV15
CATKNSGANVLTF
>TRBJ1-2|once|TRBV20-1
CSARDPSGGGGYGYIF
>TRBJ1-5|few|TRBV30
CAWSYRVNQPQHF
>TRBJ2-3|-|TRBV10-3
CAIRPGQQGWGTDTQYF
>TRBJ1-1|many|TRBV6-1
CASRADQAEAFF
>TRBJ1-1|-|TRBV7-8
CASSLGGQGGNTEAFF
>TRBJ2-1|many|TRBV5-1
CASSLQYNEQFF